The clone carrying this T cell receptor (beta chain) was seen more than once but under ten times. Its antigen remains unknown. The data originate from a study of regulatory T cells in long-lasting Graves disease. Germline V gene data show CDR1 as MGHDK and CDR2 as SYGVNS. The V segment lost 4 bases and the J segment 3 bases; nucleotides outside the gene matches: 8. The CDR3 runs to 16 residues. Time point of the sample: persistent/refractory GD, antithyroid drugs over 5 years with positive TRAb. PBMC-derived RNA was used for the TCR library. Each of the patients was recruited from an endocrinology department situated in Xi'an, China. Through Arm-PCR of CDR3 regions and iRepertoire HTBI primers, TCR beta libraries were built. TCRdb re-called the multiplex PCR reads through MiXCR, storing one row per CDR3 protein. The table lists roughly 360,000 distinct CDR3 sequences, approximately 25% of them singletons.

Regarding the study as a whole: Under persistent disease, TRBV28, TRBJ1-2 and TRBJ2-5 were used preferentially. Relative to newly diagnosed Graves' patients, persistent ones had lower TCR diversity.

V usage is TRBV25-1 and J usage is TRBJ2-1; TRBD2 matches 8 bases. This sequence originates from a woman between 40 and 50 years old with Graves disease. The sequenced sample was peripheral blood mononuclear cells (PBMCs), obtained when the disease was refractory, from a patient treated with antithyroid drugs. The CDR3 reads CASSGVAGTLYNEQFF. The CDR3 DNA reads as TGTGCCAGCAGTGGTGTAGCGGGAACCCTCTACAATGAGCAGTTCTTC.